Following are 16 T cell receptor beta chains from one sample sequenced in a study of blood T cell repertoires in COVID-19. The table came from immunoSEQ multiplex PCR; TCRdb's copy has only in-frame clones and leaves some out. The data contain around 250,000 clones, 65% to 85% of them singletons. Sequencing was done on a sample of PBMCs or T cells enriched from blood (not recorded which). The origin of the receptors is a man in his fifties who had recovered from COVID-19.

The chain is built from TRBV18 and TRBJ2-1; tentatively, D is TRBD2 (6 bases). Trimming pared 3 bases from V and 2 bases from J, leaving 11 bases between. From germline, CDR1 is KGHSH and CDR2 LQKENI. The CDR3 contains 15 residues. The DNA for the CDR3 is TGTGCCAGCTCACCGGGACTGGATACCTACAATGAGCAGTTCTTC. Amino acid sequence: CASSPGLDTYNEQFF.

The chain employs TRBV27 and TRBJ2-7, with a tentative D call TRBD1 (6 bases). V lost 2 bases and J lost 4, with 9 bases in between. This CDR3 region has 13 residues. Germline-derived CDR1 and CDR2 are MNHEY and SMNVEV (reference sequence). CDR3 in amino acids: CASSLRTDYEQYF. In DNA, the CDR3 is TGTGCCAGCAGTTTAAGGACAGATTACGAGCAGTACTTC.

The V gene is TRBV6-5, the J gene TRBJ1-5; 8 bases align to TRBD1. V lost 0 bases, J lost 6 bases, and 7 bases stayed unmatched. The germline V gene encodes CDR1 MNHEY and CDR2 SVGAGI. There are 16 residues in the CDR3. CDR3 sequence: CASSYSGRGRFQPQHF. In DNA form, the CDR3 reads TGTGCCAGCAGTTACTCGGGCAGGGGGCGTTTTCAGCCCCAGCATTTT.

The J gene is TRBJ2-1, the V gene TRBV10-2, with 9 bases aligning to TRBD2. Germline CDR1 and CDR2: WSHSY and SAAADI. This CDR3 is 16 amino acids long. J gave up 2 bases and V 6 bases, and 8 bases lay outside the gene matches. CDR3: CASRGIAGVPYNEQFF. CDR3 sequence (DNA): TGCGCCAGCAGGGGGATAGCGGGAGTCCCCTACAATGAGCAGTTCTTC.

The chain has TRBV9 and TRBJ2-5; 9 bases map to TRBD2. With V trimmed by 1 base and J by 8 bases, 9 bases remained unmatched. Germline CDR1 reads SGDLS; CDR2 reads YYNGEE. CDR3 length: 15 residues. The CDR3 here is CASSVPSGGRETQYF. The CDR3 region has the DNA TGTGCCAGCAGCGTACCGAGCGGGGGGAGGGAAACCCAGTACTTC. The whole variable domain, remainder taken from reference TRBV9 and TRBJ2-5, is DSGVTQTPKHLITATGQRVTLRCSPRSGDLSVYWYQQSLDQGLQFLIQYYNGEERAKGNILERFSAQQFPDLHSELNLSSLELGDSALYFCASSVPSGGRETQYFGPGTRLLVL.

The chain combines TRBV5-1 with TRBJ2-4, with a tentative D call TRBD2 (6 bases). The germline V and J ends were trimmed by 0 bases and 6 bases, with 13 bases remaining between them. CDR1 and CDR2 (germline): SGHRS, YFSETQ. The CDR3 has 15 amino acids. The CDR3 coding sequence is TGCGCCAGCAGCTTGGCCGGGGGATCGGGAAACATTCAGTACTTC. Its translation: CASSLAGGSGNIQYF.

This sequence joins TRBV27 and TRBJ1-2; D possibly corresponds to TRBD1 (5 bases). Between the trimmed V and J ends, which lost 2 bases and 4 bases, there was a span of 14 bases. This CDR3 has 15 residues. Germline-derived CDR1 and CDR2 are MNHEY and SMNVEV (reference sequence). CDR3 sequence: CASSLAGPRSYGYTF. CDR3 nucleotide sequence: TGTGCCAGCAGTTTAGCAGGGCCCAGGAGCTATGGCTACACCTTC.

The chain couples TRBV19 to TRBJ1-1, with 7 bases matching TRBD1. The V segment lost 2 bases and the J segment 6 bases; nucleotides outside the gene matches: 6. The length of the CDR3 is 14 residues. CDR1 is LNHDA, CDR2 SQIVND, per germline (reference sequence). The CDR3 spells CASSIKGARAEAFF. CDR3 nucleotides: TGTGCCAGTAGTATAAAGGGGGCCAGGGCTGAAGCTTTCTTT.

This chain links TRBV5-1 with TRBJ2-3, with 7 bases matching TRBD2. CDR3 length: 16 residues. J lost 1 base, V lost 3 bases, and 8 bases had no gene match. Germline V gene lookup returns CDR1 SGHRS and CDR2 YFSETQ. CDR3 bases: TGCGCCAGCAGCTCCCTACCGACTAGCCGCACAGATACGCAGTATTTT. This translates into CASSSLPTSRTDTQYF.

This chain links TRBV7-6 with TRBJ2-7; 7 nucleotides agree with TRBD1. The CDR3 covers 15 residues. The germline gives CDR1 SGHVS, CDR2 FNYEAQ. V was clipped by 4 bases and J by 4 bases; unmatched bases: 10. The CDR3 loop is CASSSPGTAAYEQYF. The CDR3 nucleotides read TGTGCCAGCAGCTCCCCCGGGACAGCTGCATACGAGCAGTACTTC.

The rearrangement joins TRBV19 to TRBJ1-1; the D is unclear. There are 16 residues in the CDR3. The germline V and J ends were trimmed by 3 bases and 1 base, with 15 bases remaining between them. Germline V gives CDR1 LNHDA, CDR2 SQIVND (reference sequence). CDR3 region: CASSISIWERNTEAFF. The DNA for the CDR3 is TGTGCCAGTAGTATTAGTATTTGGGAGAGGAACACTGAAGCTTTCTTT.

V usage is TRBV11-1 and J usage is TRBJ1-1; the D gene is possibly TRBD1 (5 bases). Germline CDR1 reads SGHAT; CDR2 reads FQDESV (reference sequence). V was pared by 6 bases and J by 0 bases, with 11 bases between. The CDR3 loop spans 14 amino acids. DNA of the CDR3: TGTGCCAGCAGGATGACAGTTATGAACACTGAAGCTTTCTTT. This encodes CASRMTVMNTEAFF.

CDR3 DNA sequence: TGTGCCAGCAGTAGACAGGACAATCAGCCCCAGCATTTT. It codes for CASSRQDNQPQHF. The gene calls are TRBV6-5 and TRBJ1-5, with D maybe TRBD1 (6 bases). The CDR3 length is 13 residues. V shed 5 bases and J shed 3 bases, with 8 bases lying between them. Germline CDR1 MNHEY, CDR2 SVGAGI.

V and J are TRBV6-5 and TRBJ2-7, with D unclear. V dropped 0 bases and J dropped 7 bases, with 4 bases sitting between them. The CDR3 is 11 amino acids. Germline V CDR1 and CDR2: MNHEY, SVGAGI. The CDR3 protein is CASSYSREQYF. DNA of the CDR3: TGTGCCAGCAGTTACTCGAGGGAGCAGTACTTC.

The chain has TRBV7-3 and TRBJ1-1, with D possibly matching TRBD1 (5 bases). CDR3 length: 14 residues. The germline V gene has CDR1 SGHTA and CDR2 FQGTGA. V gave up 0 bases and J gave up 3 bases, with 8 bases separating them. CDR3 in DNA: TGTGCCAGCAGCTTAACAGGGGTCGACACTGAAGCTTTCTTT. It specifies CASSLTGVDTEAFF.

This rearrangement joins TRBV15 to TRBJ1-6, with D perhaps TRBD1 (5 bases). The CDR3 is 15 residues long. Trimming removed 3 bases at V and 8 bases at J, with 14 bases between. Germline V gives CDR1 LNHNV, CDR2 YYDKDF (reference sequence). CDR3 region: CATSRERQLDSPLHF. The CDR3 DNA reads as TGTGCCACCAGCAGGGAACGACAGCTAGATTCACCCCTCCACTTT.